This T cell receptor beta chain was identified in a study of blood T cells in healthy people across ages. Notes on the study in general: Long-lived donors had more naive CD4+ cells and higher diversity than aged donors. It was not known whether donors were CMV positive (a possible confounder of expanded clonotype changes).

For this clonotype: Its antigen is as yet unknown.

Using a J-beta primer mix together with a sample-barcoded 5' primer, a second PCR was run for 7 to 11 cycles. MiXCR was run by TCRdb on the 5' RACE reads, yielding one entry per CDR3 protein. The sample yields about 1.4 million distinct CDR3 sequences, approximately 60% seen once. The receptor comes from a man between 18 and 29 years old in good health. Specimen: blood.

This chain's CDR3 is CASSRLANDPEYEQYF. CDR3 bases: TGCGCCAGCAGTCGACTAGCGAACGACCCCGAGTACGAGCAGTACTTC. This chain links TRBV10-2 with TRBJ2-7, with TRBD2 matching over 8 bases. Germline V CDR1 and CDR2: WSHSY, SAAADI. This CDR3 comprises 16 residues. V was clipped by 5 bases and J by 4 bases; unmatched bases: 13.